The clone carrying this T cell receptor beta chain was counted at least ten times. Germline V lookup: CDR1 DFQATT, CDR2 SNEGSKA (reference sequence). The CDR3 spans 14 residues. Trimming removed 7 bases at V and 9 bases at J, with 22 bases between. The authors prepared the TCRbeta library with unique molecular identifiers. In TCRdb, the PCR reads were re-called with MiXCR into one record per CDR3 protein. The sample carries some 350,000 distinct CDR3 sequences, under 20% recorded once. This entry is derived from a study of T-cell reconstitution after alpha-beta-depleted transplantation in children. This chain joins TRBV20-1 and TRBJ2-1, with D perhaps assigned TRBD1 or TRBD2 (5 bases each). This clonotype was obtained from a male patient aged 2-15 years who had a stem cell transplant for acute lymphoblastic leukemia, so the T cells may come from the graft donor. Here the sequenced sample was PBMCs, mostly from graft donor cells, taken 360 days after TCRalphabeta/CD19-depleted stem cell transplant. For the CDR3, the DNA is TGCAGTGTGGACGTTTCCCTCGGGGCGATTGAGCAGTTCTTC. Translation: CSVDVSLGAIEQFF.